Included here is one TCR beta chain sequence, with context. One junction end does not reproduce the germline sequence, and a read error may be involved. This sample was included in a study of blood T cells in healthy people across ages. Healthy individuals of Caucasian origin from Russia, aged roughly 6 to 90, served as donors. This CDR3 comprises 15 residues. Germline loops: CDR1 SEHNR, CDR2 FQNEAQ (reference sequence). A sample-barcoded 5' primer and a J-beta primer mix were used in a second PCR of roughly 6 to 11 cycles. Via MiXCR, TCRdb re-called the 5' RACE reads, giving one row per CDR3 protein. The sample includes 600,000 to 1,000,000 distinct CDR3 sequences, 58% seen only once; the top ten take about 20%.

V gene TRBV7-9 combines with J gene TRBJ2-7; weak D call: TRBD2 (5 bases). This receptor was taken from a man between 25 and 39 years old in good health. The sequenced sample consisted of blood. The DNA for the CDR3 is TGTGCCAGCAGCTTCACGGGGTTTAGATCCTACGACCAGTACTTC. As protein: CASSFTGFRSYDQYF. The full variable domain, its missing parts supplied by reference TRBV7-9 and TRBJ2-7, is DTGVSQNPRHKITKRGQNVTFRCDPISEHNRLYWYRQTLGQGPEFLTYFQNEAQLEKSRLLSDRFSAERPKGSFSTLEIQRTEQGDSAMYLCASSFTGFRSYDQYFGPGTRLTVT.